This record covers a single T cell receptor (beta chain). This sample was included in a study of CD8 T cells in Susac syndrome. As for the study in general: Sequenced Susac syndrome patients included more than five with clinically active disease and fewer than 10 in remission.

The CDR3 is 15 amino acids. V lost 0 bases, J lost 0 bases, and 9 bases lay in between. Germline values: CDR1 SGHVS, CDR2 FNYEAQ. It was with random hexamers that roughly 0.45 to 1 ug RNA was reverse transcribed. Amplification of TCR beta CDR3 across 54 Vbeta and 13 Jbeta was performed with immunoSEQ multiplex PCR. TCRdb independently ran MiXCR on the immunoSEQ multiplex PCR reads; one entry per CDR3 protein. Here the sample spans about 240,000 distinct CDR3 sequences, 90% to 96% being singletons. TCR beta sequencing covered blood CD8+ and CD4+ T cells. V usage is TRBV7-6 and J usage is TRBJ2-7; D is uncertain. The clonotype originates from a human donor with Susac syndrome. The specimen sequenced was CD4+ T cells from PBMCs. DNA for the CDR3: TGTGCCAGCAGCTTAGCGTCGAACCCCTCCTACGAGCAGTACTTC. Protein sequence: CASSLASNPSYEQYF.